Shown below are 18 T cell receptor beta chains from a single sample sequenced in a study of CD8+CD57+ T cells in acquired aplastic anemia. Before being chosen for sequencing, patients had shown CD8+CD57+ cell expansion by flow cytometry. It was genomic DNA that served as the template for profiling TCR beta VDJ and CDR3. TCRdb reanalysed the reads using MiXCR and keeps one entry per CDR3 protein. In the table there are 180,000 or so distinct CDR3 sequences, roughly 48% of which are singletons. Sample: sorted CD4+, CD8+, or CD8+CD57+ T cells (not recorded which) from PBMCs. The source of these receptors is a human donor with aplastic anemia.

The rearrangement links TRBV29-1 to TRBJ1-1; maybe TRBD1 (5 bases). Germline lookup yields CDR1 SQVTM and CDR2 ANQGSEA. The CDR3 runs to 13 residues. Trimming shortened V by 6 bases and J by 4 bases, and 15 bases separated the two germline ends. The CDR3 loop is CSVHLGGGTEAFF. In nucleotides, the CDR3 is TGCAGCGTGCACCTGGGGGGAGGCACTGAAGCTTTCTTT.

This clonotype was detected a few times. The CDR3, as DNA: TGCGCCAGCAGCCAAGAGGCGGTTGGTGCCGTAGCGGGGGGCCCTCGGGAGACCCAGTACTTC. Translation: CASSQEAVGAVAGGPRETQYF. The V gene is TRBV4-1, the J gene TRBJ2-5, with TRBD2 matching over 10 bases. Germline assignment: CDR1 MGHRA and CDR2 YSYEKL. The CDR3 length is 21 residues. The V segment lost 0 bases and the J segment 5 bases; nucleotides outside the gene matches: 21.

This clonotype was detected many times. The rearrangement joins TRBV11-2 to TRBJ2-5, with D perhaps TRBD2 (5 bases). V was trimmed by 6 bases and J by 5 bases, leaving 16 bases between them. The length of the CDR3 is 14 residues. CDR1 is SGHAT, CDR2 FQNNGV, per germline. The CDR3 loop reads CASSLGPGWETQYF. The CDR3 nucleotides read TGTGCCAGCAGTCTGGGCCCGGGGTGGGAGACCCAGTACTTC.

In this sample, this clonotype turned up many times. The chain carries TRBV6-1 and TRBJ1-6; D call uncertain. The CDR3 sequence is 15 residues long. Germline loops: CDR1 MNHNS, CDR2 SASEGT. The V end was cut by 8 bases, the J end by 10 bases, with 21 bases between. The CDR3 loop reads CASSRENRAASPLHF. The CDR3 region has the DNA TGTGCCAGCTCCCGAGAGAACCGGGCCGCGTCACCCCTCCACTTT.

This chain connects TRBV6-1 to TRBJ2-3; 9 bases line up with TRBD1. The germline V gene encodes CDR1 MNHNS and CDR2 SASEGT. The junction had 9 bases not matched to a gene; V was cut back by 5 bases and J by 3 bases. The CDR3 spans 16 residues. CDR3 coding DNA: TGTGCCAGCAGTCTCACCGGGACAGGGCGGACAGATACGCAGTATTTT. Its protein product is CASSLTGTGRTDTQYF.

Many counts were recorded for this clonotype. The chain joins TRBV14 to TRBJ1-1, with 9 bases lining up with TRBD1. Trimming removed 4 bases from V and 1 base from J; junction bases left unmatched: 4. The CDR3 loop spans 15 amino acids. The germline V gene encodes CDR1 SGHDN and CDR2 FVKESK. CDR3 coding DNA: TGTGCCAGCAGCCGGGACAGGGTTGGGAACACTGAAGCTTTCTTT. Translation gives CASSRDRVGNTEAFF.

A word on this clonotype: No conserved phenylalanine or tryptophan is present at the end of the CDR3, so a read error is the likely explanation. V and J are TRBV5-1 and TRBJ1-6; no reliable D call. The CDR3 totals 15 residues. Trimming pared 4 bases from V and 7 bases from J, leaving 15 bases between. CDR1 is SGHRS and CDR2 is YFSETQ in the germline V gene. The CDR3 sequence: CASSQREVGNSPLHS. In nucleotides, the CDR3 is TGCGCCAGCAGCCAAAGGGAGGTAGGGAATTCACCCCTCCACTCT.

This chain uses TRBV7-8 with TRBJ2-3; TRBD2 agrees at 9 bases. The V gene's germline CDR1 is SGHVS and CDR2 FQNEAQ. CDR3 size: 16 residues. V lost 5 bases and J lost 2; bases outside the gene matches: 8. The CDR3 sequence: CASSLRLADTTDTQYF. CDR3 bases: TGTGCCAGCAGCCTCCGACTAGCGGACACCACAGATACGCAGTATTTT.

This clonotype was picked up many times. The V and J genes are TRBV4-1 and TRBJ1-1; a weak D match, TRBD1 (5 bases). V was shortened by 2 bases and J by 1 base, with 11 bases between the two germline ends. Germline V lookup: CDR1 MGHRA, CDR2 YSYEKL. The CDR3 loop spans 15 amino acids. CDR3 nucleotide sequence: TGCGCCAGCAGCCAACGGGCAGGGCCGAACACTGAAGCTTTCTTT. Translation: CASSQRAGPNTEAFF.

V is TRBV4-3 and J is TRBJ2-5; maybe TRBD1 (6 bases). The CDR3 is 14 amino acids. Germline V gives CDR1 LGHNA, CDR2 YSLEER. The V gene lost 4 bases and the J gene lost 0 bases, with 9 bases spanning the gap. CDR3 protein: CASSPGQHQETQYF. The CDR3 DNA follows: TGCGCCAGCAGCCCCGGACAGCACCAAGAGACCCAGTACTTC.

In the case of this clonotype: The CDR3 carries no conserved terminal phenylalanine or tryptophan, so it likely arises from a read error. V and J are TRBV10-3 and TRBJ1-2; no clear D gene. CDR1 and CDR2 from the germline V gene are ENHRY and SYGVKD. The CDR3 totals 12 residues. The CDR3 spells CAIFKGNYGYTS. The CDR3 DNA is TGCGCCATCTTCAAGGGCAACTATGGCTACACCTCC.

A word on this clonotype: A single base separates this from a much larger clone, so it may be a read error. This chain connects TRBV5-1 to TRBJ2-3; 9 bases agree with TRBD2. The CDR3 is 16 residues long. CDR1 is SGHRS and CDR2 is YFSETQ in the germline V gene. Trimming took 0 bases from V and 6 from J; bases not matched to a gene: 8. The CDR3 DNA sequence: TGCGCCAGCAGCTTGGTGGCTAGCGGGGAAGGTGATACGCAGTATTTT. Its protein is CASSLVASGEGDTQYF.

The J gene is TRBJ2-7, the V gene TRBV19; 13 bases map to TRBD2. J gave up 2 bases and V 4 bases, and 2 bases lay outside the gene matches. Germline V gives CDR1 LNHDA, CDR2 SQIVND (reference sequence). The CDR3 has 15 amino acids. The CDR3 region is CASSTTSGGTYEQYF. The CDR3 DNA follows: TGTGCCAGTAGTACGACTAGCGGGGGGACCTACGAGCAGTACTTC. The full variable domain, with the rest looked up from reference TRBV19 and TRBJ2-7, is DGGITQSPKYLFRKEGQNVTLSCEQNLNHDAMYWYRQDPGQGLRLIYYSQIVNDFQKGDIAEGYSVSREKKESFPLTVTSAQKNPTAFYLCASSTTSGGTYEQYFGPGTRLTVT.

This clonotype came up many times. The CDR3 sequence: CASSLAGGEADTQYF. In DNA form, the CDR3 reads TGTGCCAGCTCCTTGGCGGGGGGGGAGGCAGATACGCAGTATTTT. V gene TRBV10-3 combines with J gene TRBJ2-3; TRBD2 aligns across 9 bases. Losses at the gene ends were 10 bases for V and 4 bases for J; bases not matched to a gene: 12. There are 15 residues in the CDR3. Germline-derived CDR1 and CDR2 are ENHRY and SYGVKD.

The V gene is TRBV10-3, the J gene TRBJ1-1; TRBD1 might be the D (5 bases). Looked up from germline, CDR1 is ENHRY and CDR2 is SYGVKD. The CDR3 extends over 12 amino acids. The V gene lost 5 bases and the J gene lost 2 bases, with 6 bases spanning the gap. In DNA, the CDR3 is TGTGCCATCAGTTGGGACAACACTGAAGCTTTCTTT. It is translated as CAISWDNTEAFF.

V usage is TRBV7-9 and J usage is TRBJ2-6, with a possible D match to TRBD1 (5 bases). V lost 5 bases and J 1 base, leaving 9 bases between the germline ends. Germline V gene lookup returns CDR1 SEHNR and CDR2 FQNEAQ (reference sequence). There are 15 residues in the CDR3. CDR3: CASSPTVSGANVLTF. CDR3 nucleotide sequence: TGTGCCAGCAGCCCGACAGTATCTGGGGCCAACGTCCTGACTTTC.

The chain carries TRBV10-3 and TRBJ1-2; tentatively, D is TRBD1 (6 bases). Germline CDR1 and CDR2: ENHRY and SYGVKD. This CDR3 comprises 14 residues. Trimming shortened V by 2 bases and J by 3 bases, and 10 bases separated the two germline ends. DNA of the CDR3: TGTGCCATCAGTGAGGACAGGAGGGACTATGGCTACACCTTC. Protein: CAISEDRRDYGYTF.

This clonotype is a singleton in its sample. Since no conserved phenylalanine or tryptophan closes the CDR3, a read error is the likely cause. The chain carries TRBV12-3 or TRBV12-4 and TRBJ1-3; D call uncertain. Trimming left V 7 bases short and J 0 bases short, with 19 bases between. The CDR3 is made up of 17 amino acids. The CDR3 nucleotides read TGTGCCAGCATATCGCCGGAATGGGCCCTCTCTGGAAACACCATATATCTT. Translating it yields CASISPEWALSGNTIYL.